This T cell receptor (beta chain) was found in a study of Ad26.COV2.S vaccination and SARS-CoV-2 variants. Sequenced by immunoSEQ multiplex PCR; TCRdb stores in-frame clones only, minus some. The data hold approximately 400,000 clones, with around 90% observed a single time. This clone has a single count. Its antigen is not known. This CDR3 has 13 residues. Unmatched junction bases numbered 3, after V lost 6 bases and J lost 2 bases. Study-wide findings and caveats: Similar non-spike TCR breadth was observed in recipients of vaccine and of placebo. Placebo recipients showed lower spike-specific TCR breadth than vaccinees. The TCR breadth and depth analyses may have produced an underestimate of total T cell responses.

This specimen was peripheral blood, taken after recovery from COVID-19. This receptor was taken from a human donor who had recovered from COVID-19. The chain employs TRBV12-3 or TRBV12-4 and TRBJ2-5; TRBD2 matches 7 bases. CDR3 DNA: TGTGCCAGCAGGCTAGCGGATCAAGAGACCCAGTACTTC. This encodes CASRLADQETQYF.